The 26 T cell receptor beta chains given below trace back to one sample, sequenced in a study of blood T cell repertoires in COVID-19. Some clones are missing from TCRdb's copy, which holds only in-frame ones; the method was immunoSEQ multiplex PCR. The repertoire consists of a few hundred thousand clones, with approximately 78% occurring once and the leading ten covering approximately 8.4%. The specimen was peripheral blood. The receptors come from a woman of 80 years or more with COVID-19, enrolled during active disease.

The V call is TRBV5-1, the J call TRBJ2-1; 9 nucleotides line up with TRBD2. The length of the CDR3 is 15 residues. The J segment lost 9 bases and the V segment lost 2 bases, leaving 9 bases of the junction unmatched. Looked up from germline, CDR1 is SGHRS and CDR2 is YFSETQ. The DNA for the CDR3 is TGCGCCAGCAGCTTCGTGCTGAAGACTAGCGGTGAGCAGTTCTTC. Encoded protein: CASSFVLKTSGEQFF.

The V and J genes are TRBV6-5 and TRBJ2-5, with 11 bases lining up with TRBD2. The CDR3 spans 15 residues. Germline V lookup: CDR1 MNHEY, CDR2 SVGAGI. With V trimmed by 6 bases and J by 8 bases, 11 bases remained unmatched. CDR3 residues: CASRGLAAPFGTQYF. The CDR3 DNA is TGTGCCAGCAGGGGACTAGCGGCTCCTTTCGGAACCCAGTACTTC.

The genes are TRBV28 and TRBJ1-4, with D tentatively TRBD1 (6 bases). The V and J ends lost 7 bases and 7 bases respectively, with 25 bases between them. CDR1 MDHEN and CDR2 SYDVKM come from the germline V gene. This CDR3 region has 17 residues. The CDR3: CASTTEGGGGGREKLFF. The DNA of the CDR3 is TGTGCCAGCACCACCGAAGGGGGTGGGGGGGGCCGTGAAAAACTGTTTTTT.

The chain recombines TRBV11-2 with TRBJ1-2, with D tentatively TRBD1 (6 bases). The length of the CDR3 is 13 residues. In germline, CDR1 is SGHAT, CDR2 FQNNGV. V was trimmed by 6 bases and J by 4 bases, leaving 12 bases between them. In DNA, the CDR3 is TGTGCCAGCAGGAGGGGGGGGAGCTATGGCTACACCTTC. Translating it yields CASRRGGSYGYTF. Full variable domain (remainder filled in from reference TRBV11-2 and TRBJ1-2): EAGVAQSPRYKIIEKRQSVAFWCNPISGHATLYWYQQILGQGPKLLIQFQNNGVVDDSQLPKDRFSAERLKGVDSTLKIQPAKLEDSAVYLCASRRGGSYGYTFGSGTRLTVV.

The CDR3 spells CASSPNYRGRVNEKLFF. In nucleotides, the CDR3 is TGTGCCAGCAGTCCTAACTACAGGGGGCGCGTTAATGAAAAACTGTTTTTT. The chain recombines TRBV27 with TRBJ1-4; TRBD1 matches 9 bases. The V gene end was trimmed by 5 bases and the J gene end by 4 bases; junction bases not matched to a gene: 11. Germline V lookup: CDR1 MNHEY, CDR2 SMNVEV (reference sequence). CDR3 length: 17 residues.

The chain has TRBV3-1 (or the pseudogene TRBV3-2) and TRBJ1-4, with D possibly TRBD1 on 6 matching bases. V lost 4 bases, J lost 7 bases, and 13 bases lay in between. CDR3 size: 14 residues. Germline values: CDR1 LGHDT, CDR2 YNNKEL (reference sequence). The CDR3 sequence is CASSRGQSGEKLFF. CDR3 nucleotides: TGTGCCAGCAGCCGCGGACAGAGTGGTGAAAAACTGTTTTTT.

The CDR3 DNA reads TGTGCCAGCAATAAACCCGGGACAGGGAGGACCGGGGAGCTGTTTTTT. Its translation: CASNKPGTGRTGELFF. The chain employs TRBV28 and TRBJ2-2, with 9 bases aligning to TRBD1. The V and J ends lost 7 bases and 5 bases, in that order; junction bases with no gene match: 11. CDR1 is MDHEN, CDR2 SYDVKM, per germline. The CDR3 runs 16 residues.

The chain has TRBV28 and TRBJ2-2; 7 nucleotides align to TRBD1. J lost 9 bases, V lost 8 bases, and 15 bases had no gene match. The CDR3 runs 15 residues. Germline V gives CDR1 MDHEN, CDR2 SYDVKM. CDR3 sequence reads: CASGLRDSYHRELFF. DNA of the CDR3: TGTGCCAGCGGCCTCCGGGACAGCTATCACCGGGAGCTGTTTTTT.

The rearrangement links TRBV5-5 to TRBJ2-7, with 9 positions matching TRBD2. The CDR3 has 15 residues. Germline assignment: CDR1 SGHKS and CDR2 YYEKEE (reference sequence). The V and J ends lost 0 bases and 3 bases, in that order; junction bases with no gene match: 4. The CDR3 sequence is CASSLERGAFYEQYF. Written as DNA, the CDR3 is TGTGCCAGCAGCTTGGAGCGGGGGGCTTTCTACGAGCAGTACTTC.

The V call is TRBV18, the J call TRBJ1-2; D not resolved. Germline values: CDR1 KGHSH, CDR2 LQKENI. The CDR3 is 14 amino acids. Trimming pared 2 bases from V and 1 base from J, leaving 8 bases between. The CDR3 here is CASSPDNLNYGYTF. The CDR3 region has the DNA TGTGCCAGCTCACCAGACAACCTTAACTATGGCTACACCTTC.

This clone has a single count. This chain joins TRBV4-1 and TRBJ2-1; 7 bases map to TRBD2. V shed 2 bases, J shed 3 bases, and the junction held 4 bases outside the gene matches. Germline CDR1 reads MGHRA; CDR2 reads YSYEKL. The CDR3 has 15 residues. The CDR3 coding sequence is TGCGCCAGCAGCCAACCACTAGCGTTCTACAATGAGCAGTTCTTC. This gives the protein CASSQPLAFYNEQFF.

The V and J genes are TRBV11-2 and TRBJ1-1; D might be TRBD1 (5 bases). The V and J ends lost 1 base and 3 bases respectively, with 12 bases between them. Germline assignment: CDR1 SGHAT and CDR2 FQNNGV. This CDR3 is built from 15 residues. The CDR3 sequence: CASSLAPGVYTEAFF. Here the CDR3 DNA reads TGTGCCAGCAGCTTAGCCCCGGGGGTCTACACTGAAGCTTTCTTT.

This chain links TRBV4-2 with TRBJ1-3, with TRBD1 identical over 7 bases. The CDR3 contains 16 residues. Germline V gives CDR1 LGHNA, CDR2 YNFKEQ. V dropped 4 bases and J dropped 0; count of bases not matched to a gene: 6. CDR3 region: CASSRDSSVSGNTIYF. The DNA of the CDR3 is TGTGCCAGCAGCCGGGACAGCTCTGTCTCTGGAAACACCATATATTTT.

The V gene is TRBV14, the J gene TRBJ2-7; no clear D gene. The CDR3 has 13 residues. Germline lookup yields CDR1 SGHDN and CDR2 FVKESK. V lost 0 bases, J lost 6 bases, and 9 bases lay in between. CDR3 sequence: CASSQDRVREQYF. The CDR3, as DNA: TGTGCCAGCAGCCAAGATCGGGTTCGCGAGCAGTACTTC. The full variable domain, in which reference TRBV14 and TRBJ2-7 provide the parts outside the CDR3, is EAGVTQFPSHSVIEKGQTVTLRCDPISGHDNLYWYRRVMGKEIKFLLHFVKESKQDESGMPNNRFLAERTGGTYSTLKVQPAELEDSGVYFCASSQDRVREQYFGPGTRLTVT.

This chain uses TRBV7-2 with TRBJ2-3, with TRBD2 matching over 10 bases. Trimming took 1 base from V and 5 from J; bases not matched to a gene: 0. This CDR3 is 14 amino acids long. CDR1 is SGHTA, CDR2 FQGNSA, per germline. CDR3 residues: CASSLGTSGDTQYF. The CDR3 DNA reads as TGTGCCAGCAGCTTAGGGACTAGCGGAGATACGCAGTATTTT.

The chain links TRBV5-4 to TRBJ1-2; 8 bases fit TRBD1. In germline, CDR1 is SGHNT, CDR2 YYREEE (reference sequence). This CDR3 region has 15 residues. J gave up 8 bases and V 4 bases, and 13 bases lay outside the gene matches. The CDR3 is CASSPMDREMKGYTF. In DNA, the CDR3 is TGTGCCAGCAGCCCGATGGACAGGGAGATGAAGGGCTACACCTTC.

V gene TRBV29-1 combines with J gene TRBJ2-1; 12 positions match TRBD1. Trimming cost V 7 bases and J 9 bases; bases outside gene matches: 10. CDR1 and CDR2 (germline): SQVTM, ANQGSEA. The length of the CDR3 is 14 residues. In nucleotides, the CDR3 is TGCAGCGGTGACCGGGACAGGGGGCTTAGTGAGCAGTTCTTC. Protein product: CSGDRDRGLSEQFF.

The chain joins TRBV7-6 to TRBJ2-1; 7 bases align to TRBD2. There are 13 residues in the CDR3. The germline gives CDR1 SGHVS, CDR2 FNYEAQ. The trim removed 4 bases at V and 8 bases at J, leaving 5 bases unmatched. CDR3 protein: CASSSRLADEQFF. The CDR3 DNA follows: TGTGCCAGCAGCTCTAGACTAGCTGATGAGCAGTTCTTC.

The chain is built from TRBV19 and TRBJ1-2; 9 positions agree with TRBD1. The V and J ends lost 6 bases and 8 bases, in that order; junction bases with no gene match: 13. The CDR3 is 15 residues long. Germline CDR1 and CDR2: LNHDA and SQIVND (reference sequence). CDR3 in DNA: TGTGCCAGTAGCGTCCGGGACAGGGAAATCCGAGGCTACACCTTC. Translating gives CASSVRDREIRGYTF.

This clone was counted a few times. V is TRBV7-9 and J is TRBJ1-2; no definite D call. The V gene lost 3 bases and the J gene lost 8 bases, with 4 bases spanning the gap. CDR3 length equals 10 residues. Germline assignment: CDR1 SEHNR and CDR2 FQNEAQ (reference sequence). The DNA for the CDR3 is TGTGCCAGCAGCTTGGAGGGCTACACCTTC. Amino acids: CASSLEGYTF.

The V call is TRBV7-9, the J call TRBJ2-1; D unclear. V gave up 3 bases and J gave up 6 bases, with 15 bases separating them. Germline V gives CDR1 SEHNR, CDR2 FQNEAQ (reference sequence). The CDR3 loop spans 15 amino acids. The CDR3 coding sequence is TGTGCCAGCAGCTTCGGTCCACAGAGCAGCAATGAGCAGTTCTTC. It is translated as CASSFGPQSSNEQFF. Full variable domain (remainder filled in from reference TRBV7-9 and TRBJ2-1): DTGVSQNPRHKITKRGQNVTFRCDPISEHNRLYWYRQTLGQGPEFLTYFQNEAQLEKSRLLSDRFSAERPKGSFSTLEIQRTEQGDSAMYLCASSFGPQSSNEQFFGPGTRLTVL.

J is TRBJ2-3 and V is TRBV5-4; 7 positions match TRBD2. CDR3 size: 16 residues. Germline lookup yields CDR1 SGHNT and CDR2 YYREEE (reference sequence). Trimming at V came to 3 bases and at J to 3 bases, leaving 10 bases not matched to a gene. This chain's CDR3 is CASSYPPGGGTDTQYF. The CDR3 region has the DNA TGTGCCAGCAGCTACCCTCCGGGAGGAGGTACAGATACGCAGTATTTT.

CDR3 DNA: TGTGCCACCAGCAGAGATCTCGATAGGGGCTATGGCTACACCTTC. Amino acids: CATSRDLDRGYGYTF. V is TRBV15 and J is TRBJ1-2; perhaps TRBD1 as D (5 bases). CDR1 and CDR2 (germline): LNHNV, YYDKDF (reference sequence). The CDR3 loop spans 15 amino acids. The germline V and J ends were trimmed by 0 bases and 4 bases, with 12 bases remaining between them.

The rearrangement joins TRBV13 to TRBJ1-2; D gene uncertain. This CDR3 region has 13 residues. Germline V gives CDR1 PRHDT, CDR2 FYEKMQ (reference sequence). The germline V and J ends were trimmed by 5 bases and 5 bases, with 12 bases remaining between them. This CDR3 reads CASSLAGSYGYTF. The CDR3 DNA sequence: TGTGCCAGCAGCCTAGCCGGTTCTTATGGCTACACCTTC.

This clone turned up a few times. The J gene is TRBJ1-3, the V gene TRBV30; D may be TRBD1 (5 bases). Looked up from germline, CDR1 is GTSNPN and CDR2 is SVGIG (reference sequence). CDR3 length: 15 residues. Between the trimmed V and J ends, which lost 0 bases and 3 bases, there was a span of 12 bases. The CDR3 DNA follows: TGTGCCTGGAGTGTAGCCCAGGGACTTGGAAACACCATATATTTT. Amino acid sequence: CAWSVAQGLGNTIYF.

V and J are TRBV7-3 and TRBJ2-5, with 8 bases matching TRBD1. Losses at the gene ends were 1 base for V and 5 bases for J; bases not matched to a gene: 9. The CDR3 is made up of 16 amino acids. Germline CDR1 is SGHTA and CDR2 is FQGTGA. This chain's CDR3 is CASSLKDREGRETQYF. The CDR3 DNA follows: TGTGCCAGCAGCTTAAAGGACAGGGAAGGACGGGAGACCCAGTACTTC.